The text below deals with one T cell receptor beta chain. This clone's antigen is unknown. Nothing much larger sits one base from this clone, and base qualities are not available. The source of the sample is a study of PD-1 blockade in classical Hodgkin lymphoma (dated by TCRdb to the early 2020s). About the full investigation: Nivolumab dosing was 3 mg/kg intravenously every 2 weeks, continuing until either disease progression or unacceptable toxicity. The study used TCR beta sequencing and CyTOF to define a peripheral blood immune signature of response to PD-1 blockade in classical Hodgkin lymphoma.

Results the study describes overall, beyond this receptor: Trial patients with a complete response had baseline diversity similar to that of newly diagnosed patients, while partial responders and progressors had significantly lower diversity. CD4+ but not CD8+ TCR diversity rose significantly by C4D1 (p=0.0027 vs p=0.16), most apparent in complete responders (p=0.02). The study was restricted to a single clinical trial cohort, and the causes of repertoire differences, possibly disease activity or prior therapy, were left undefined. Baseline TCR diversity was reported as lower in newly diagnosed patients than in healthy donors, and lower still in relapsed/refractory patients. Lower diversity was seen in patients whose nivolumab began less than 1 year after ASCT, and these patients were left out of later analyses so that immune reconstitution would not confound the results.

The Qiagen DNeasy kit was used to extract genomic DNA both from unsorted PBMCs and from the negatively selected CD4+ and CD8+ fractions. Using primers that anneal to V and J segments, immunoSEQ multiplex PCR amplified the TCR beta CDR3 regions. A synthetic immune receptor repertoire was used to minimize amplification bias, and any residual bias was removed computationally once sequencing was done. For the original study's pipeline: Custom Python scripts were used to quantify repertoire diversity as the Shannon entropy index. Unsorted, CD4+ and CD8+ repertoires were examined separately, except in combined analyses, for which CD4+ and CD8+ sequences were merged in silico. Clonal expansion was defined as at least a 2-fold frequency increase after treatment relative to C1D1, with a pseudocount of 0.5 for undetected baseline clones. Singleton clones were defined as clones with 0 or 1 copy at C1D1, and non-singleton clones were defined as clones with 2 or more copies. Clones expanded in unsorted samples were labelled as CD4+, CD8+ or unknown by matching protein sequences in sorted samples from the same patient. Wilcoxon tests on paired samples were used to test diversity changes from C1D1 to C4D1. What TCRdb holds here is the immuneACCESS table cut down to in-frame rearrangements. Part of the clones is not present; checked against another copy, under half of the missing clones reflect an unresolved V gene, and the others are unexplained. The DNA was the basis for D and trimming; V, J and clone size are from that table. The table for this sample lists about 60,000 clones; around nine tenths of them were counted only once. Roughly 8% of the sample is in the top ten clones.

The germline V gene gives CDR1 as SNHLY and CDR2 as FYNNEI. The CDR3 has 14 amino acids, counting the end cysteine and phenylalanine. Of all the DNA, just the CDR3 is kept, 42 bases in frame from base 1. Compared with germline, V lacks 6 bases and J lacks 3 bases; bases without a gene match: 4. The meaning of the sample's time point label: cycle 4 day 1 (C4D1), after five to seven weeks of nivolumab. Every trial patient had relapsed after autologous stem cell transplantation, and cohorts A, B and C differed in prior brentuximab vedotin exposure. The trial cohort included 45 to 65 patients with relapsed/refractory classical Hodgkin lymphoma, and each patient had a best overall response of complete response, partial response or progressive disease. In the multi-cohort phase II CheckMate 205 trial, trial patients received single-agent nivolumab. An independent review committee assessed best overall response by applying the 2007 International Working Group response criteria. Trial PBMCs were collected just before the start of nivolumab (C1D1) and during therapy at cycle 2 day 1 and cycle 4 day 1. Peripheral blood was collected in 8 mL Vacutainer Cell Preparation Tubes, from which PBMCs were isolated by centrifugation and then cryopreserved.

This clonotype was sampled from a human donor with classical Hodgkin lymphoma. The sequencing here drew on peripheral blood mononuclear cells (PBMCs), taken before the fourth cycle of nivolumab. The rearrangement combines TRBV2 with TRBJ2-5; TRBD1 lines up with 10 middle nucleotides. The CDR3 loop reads CASRKDRGEETQYF. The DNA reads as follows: TGTGCCAGCAGAAAGGACAGGGGGGAAGAGACCCAGTACTTC.